The 11 T cell receptor beta chains reported below all come from one sample, sequenced in a study of T cell responses to AZD1222 COVID-19 vaccine. Using immunoSEQ multiplex PCR, the repertoire was profiled, and TCRdb retains in-frame clones only, with some absent. This table has about 86,000 clones, roughly 89% appearing once. Sequenced material: peripheral blood, taken 28 days after the second AZD1222 dose. The source of these receptors is an adult who received the AZD1222 COVID-19 vaccine.

The rearrangement links TRBV5-6 to TRBJ2-1, with D possibly being TRBD2 (6 bases). V was clipped by 0 bases and J by 8 bases, with 18 bases between them. Germline V gives CDR1 SGHDT, CDR2 YYEEEE. There are 16 residues in the CDR3. Written as DNA, the CDR3 is TGTGCCAGCAGCTTGGCCCGGGGGAGTTTTAGCGATGAGCAGTTCTTC. Translation: CASSLARGSFSDEQFF.

The chain joins TRBV7-3 to TRBJ2-3; perhaps TRBD2 as D (6 bases). The germline V and J ends were trimmed by 11 bases and 2 bases, with 17 bases remaining between them. CDR3 size: 14 residues. Germline lookup yields CDR1 SGHTA and CDR2 FQGTGA. CDR3 sequence reads: CAGQAGPPTDTQYF. As DNA, the CDR3 is TGTGCCGGGCAAGCGGGCCCACCCACAGATACGCAGTATTTT.

The chain carries TRBV7-8 and TRBJ1-4; 12 bases map to TRBD1. J gave up 4 bases and V 1 base, and 10 bases lay outside the gene matches. The germline gives CDR1 SGHVS, CDR2 FQNEAQ. There are 19 residues in the CDR3. The CDR3 sequence: CASSLVGTGGAGINEKLFF. The CDR3 DNA follows: TGTGCCAGCAGCTTAGTAGGGACAGGGGGCGCCGGAATTAATGAAAAACTGTTTTTT.

The chain links TRBV7-8 to TRBJ1-1; D might be TRBD1 (5 bases). V lost 5 bases to trimming and J lost 4 bases, with 14 bases between them. Germline V gives CDR1 SGHVS, CDR2 FQNEAQ. The CDR3 runs to 14 residues. CDR3 region: CASSGLAGGTEAFF. The CDR3 DNA follows: TGTGCCAGCAGCGGACTTGCGGGGGGCACTGAAGCTTTCTTT. The whole variable domain, filled in from reference TRBV7-8 and TRBJ1-1, reads GAGVSQSPRYKVAKRGQDVALRCDPISGHVSLFWYQQALGQGPEFLTYFQNEAQLDKSGLPSDRFFAERPEGSVSTLKIQRTQQEDSAVYLCASSGLAGGTEAFFGQGTRLTVV.

V is TRBV29-1 and J is TRBJ1-2, with D possibly being TRBD1 (6 bases). The CDR3 is 15 amino acids. Per the germline V gene, CDR1 is SQVTM and CDR2 is ANQGSEA. V was shortened by 5 bases and J by 2 bases, with 18 bases between the two germline ends. CDR3 sequence (DNA): TGCAGCGTTAGCAATCAGACAGGAAAAAACTATGGCTACACCTTC. Translation gives CSVSNQTGKNYGYTF.

CDR3 in DNA: TGTGCCAGCAGTTACGGTTTCAATGAGCAGTTCTTC. Encoded protein: CASSYGFNEQFF. The chain is built from TRBV6-6 and TRBJ2-1; D not certain. Germline V gene data show CDR1 as MNHNY and CDR2 as SVGAGI (reference sequence). V was trimmed by 2 bases and J by 6 bases, leaving 5 bases between them. The CDR3 totals 12 residues.

The chain is built from TRBV4-1 and TRBJ1-4; weak D call: TRBD1 (6 bases). The CDR3 is made up of 15 amino acids. Germline values: CDR1 MGHRA, CDR2 YSYEKL. V shed 2 bases and J shed 6 bases, with 13 bases lying between them. As DNA, the CDR3 is TGCGCCAGCAGCCAAACGTCGGGGGGCGATGAAAAACTGTTTTTT. Translating gives CASSQTSGGDEKLFF.

The rearrangement joins TRBV27 to TRBJ1-1; no definite D call. The germline gives CDR1 MNHEY, CDR2 SMNVEV (reference sequence). This CDR3 comprises 12 residues. With 8 bases removed from V and 0 bases from J, the gap between germline ends came to 7 bases. This CDR3 is CASGTVNTEAFF. The DNA of the CDR3 is TGTGCCAGCGGAACAGTGAACACTGAAGCTTTCTTT.

V and J are TRBV19 and TRBJ2-1; 8 bases agree with TRBD2. With 7 bases clipped from V and 5 bases from J, the junction kept 1 base outside the gene matches. The germline V gene encodes CDR1 LNHDA and CDR2 SQIVND (reference sequence). The CDR3 is 12 residues long. The CDR3 region is CASTGGDNEQFF. The DNA of the CDR3 is TGTGCCAGTACCGGGGGGGACAATGAGCAGTTCTTC.

V and J are TRBV5-1 and TRBJ1-1; possible D gene TRBD1, 6 bases. V lost 4 bases to trimming and J lost 0 bases, with 10 bases between them. In germline, CDR1 is SGHRS, CDR2 YFSETQ. This CDR3 has 14 residues. The CDR3 sequence is CASSQSGVNTEAFF. The CDR3 DNA sequence: TGCGCCAGCAGCCAATCAGGGGTGAACACTGAAGCTTTCTTT. The variable domain in full, completed from reference TRBV5-1 and TRBJ1-1, reads KAGVTQTPRYLIKTRGQQVTLSCSPISGHRSVSWYQQTPGQGLQFLFEYFSETQRNKGNFPGRFSGRQFSNSRSEMNVSTLELGDSALYLCASSQSGVNTEAFFGQGTRLTVV.

V is TRBV7-9 and J is TRBJ1-4; D is uncertain. Per germline, CDR1 SEHNR and CDR2 FQNEAQ (reference sequence). This CDR3 has 17 residues. V was cut by 3 bases and J by 6 bases, with 20 bases left in between. CDR3 DNA sequence: TGTGCCAGCAGCTTTCGTACATATAGACCTCCCTATGAAAAACTGTTTTTT. Translating it yields CASSFRTYRPPYEKLFF.